This TCR beta chain was sequenced in a study of Tregs in tolerant kidney transplant recipients. General study findings and limits: Biological reproducibility was not directly addressed, but technical replication error appeared minimal. The small number of patients limits these findings pending further validation. Expanding Tregs on activated donor B cells appeared to best identify donor-specific TCRbeta clones.

The CDR3 contains 15 residues. Trimming cost V 1 base and J 3 bases, with 13 bases left between them. CDR1 LGHNA and CDR2 YNFKEQ come from the germline V gene. CD4+CD25+CD127- Tregs, CD4+CD25- non-Tregs, CD4 and CD8 cells were sorted. Method: immunoSEQ multiplex PCR; TCRdb's copy keeps in-frame clones and lacks some. The sample holds 200,000 to 300,000 clones, around 81% seen once. In regard to this clone: The antigen remains unidentified.

The sample taken for sequencing was CD4+ T cells from blood. The chain is built from TRBV4-2 and TRBJ2-7, with a possible D match to TRBD2 (6 bases). The sequence came from a human donor in good health. The CDR3 reads CASSQGAEGIYEQYF. DNA for the CDR3: TGTGCCAGCAGCCAAGGGGCGGAGGGGATCTACGAGCAGTACTTC.